This T cell receptor (beta chain) was recovered during a study of blood T cell repertoires in COVID-19. For the study at large: The United States, Italy and Spain were the sources of the acute and convalescent COVID-19 samples. From T cells, B-cell-depleted T cells, or PBMCs came the material, which was cDNA or gDNA.

Data came from immunoSEQ multiplex PCR; TCRdb stores just in-frame clones and leaves some out. The data hold approximately 220,000 clones, with 84% observed a single time. Trimming removed 2 bases from V and 5 bases from J, with 7 bases in between. The germline V gene encodes CDR1 MNHNS and CDR2 SASEGT. CDR3 length: 12 amino acids. The sequenced sample was peripheral blood. The genes are TRBV6-1 and TRBJ2-7; D call uncertain. The receptor was isolated from a woman under 40 who had recovered from COVID-19. The CDR3 here is CASSEKGDEQYF. The CDR3 bases are TGTGCCAGCAGTGAAAAAGGAGACGAGCAGTACTTC.